The 29 T cell receptor beta chains given below trace back to one sample, sequenced in a study of blood T cell repertoires in COVID-19 (dated by TCRdb to 2019 to 2021). The method behind the library was the immunoSEQ multiplex PCR assay. Sourced from immuneACCESS, this table was stored by TCRdb with only in-frame sequences that have V and J called. A share of the clones is absent; for the studies checked, an unresolved V gene accounts for under half, and the remainder has no known explanation. The sample has tens of thousands of clones on record, roughly 86% of them singletons. Jointly, the top ten make up under 8% of the sample. Specimen: peripheral blood. The source is a man aged 50 to 60 with active COVID-19.

The chain couples TRBV3-1 (or the pseudogene TRBV3-2) to TRBJ2-5; D is perhaps TRBD2 (5 bases). V was trimmed by 5 bases and J by 5 bases, leaving 18 bases between them. The CDR3 runs to 15 residues. Germline V gives CDR1 LGHDT, CDR2 YNNKEL (reference sequence). The CDR3 loop is CASSFRTLVRETQYF. The CDR3 nucleotides are TGTGCCAGCAGCTTTCGGACTTTGGTGAGGGAGACCCAGTACTTC.

Concerning this clone itself: The sample contains more than one DNA sequence encoding this CDR3. This rearrangement joins TRBV3-1 (or the pseudogene TRBV3-2) to TRBJ2-3; no firm D call. Germline loops: CDR1 LGHDT, CDR2 YNNKEL (reference sequence). Trimming stripped 0 bases from V and 0 bases from J, with 10 bases between. The CDR3 is 16 residues long. CDR3 region: CASSQEGATSTDTQYF. Written as DNA, the CDR3 is TGTGCCAGCAGCCAAGAAGGAGCGACTAGCACAGATACGCAGTATTTT.

The chain couples TRBV6-5 to TRBJ1-2; D might be TRBD1 (5 bases). Trimming cost V 8 bases and J 4 bases, with 14 bases left between them. This CDR3 is 13 amino acids long. Germline values: CDR1 MNHEY, CDR2 SVGAGI. CDR3 sequence (DNA): TGTGCCAGCGGACCCGAAGGGGTCTATGGCTACACCTTC. Translation: CASGPEGVYGYTF.

The CDR3 nucleotides are TGTGCCAGCAGTTACCAAGAGGGAGGGACCCCCAGCACAGATACGCAGTATTTT. Its protein product is CASSYQEGGTPSTDTQYF. V gene TRBV6-2 or TRBV6-3 combines with J gene TRBJ2-3; 7 positions match TRBD2. The germline CDR1 and CDR2 sequences are MNHEY and SVGEGT. The length of the CDR3 is 18 residues. J lost 0 bases, V lost 2 bases, and 11 bases had no gene match.

V usage is TRBV5-1 and J usage is TRBJ2-3; TRBD2 matches at 9 bases. Per germline, CDR1 SGHRS and CDR2 YFSETQ. The V segment lost 0 bases and the J segment 1 base; nucleotides outside the gene matches: 3. The CDR3 has 16 amino acids. The CDR3 DNA reads as TGCGCCAGCAGCTTGGCCTTAGCGGGAGGCACAGATACGCAGTATTTT. Translating it yields CASSLALAGGTDTQYF.

The V and J genes are TRBV29-1 and TRBJ1-1; perhaps TRBD1 as D (5 bases). Germline CDR1 SQVTM, CDR2 ANQGSEA. The CDR3 is 14 residues long. V lost 0 bases, J lost 4 bases, and 12 bases lay in between. The CDR3 loop is CSVEDPGRVTEAFF. In nucleotides, the CDR3 is TGCAGCGTTGAAGACCCAGGGAGGGTCACTGAAGCTTTCTTT. Looking up the rest from reference TRBV29-1 and TRBJ1-1 gives the full variable domain: SAVISQKPSRDICQRGTSLTIQCQVDSQVTMMFWYRQQPGQSLTLIATANQGSEATYESGFVIDKFPISRPNLTFSTLTVSNMSPEDSSIYLCSVEDPGRVTEAFFGQGTRLTVV.

This chain connects TRBV6-4 to TRBJ1-5; 7 nucleotides align to TRBD1. Germline CDR1 and CDR2: MRHNA and SNTAGT. Unmatched junction bases numbered 10, after V lost 7 bases and J lost 1 base. The CDR3 contains 16 residues. The CDR3 region is CASTERQGRSNQPQHF. The CDR3 DNA is TGTGCCAGCACTGAGAGACAGGGTCGAAGCAATCAGCCCCAGCATTTT.

The J gene is TRBJ2-7, the V gene TRBV6-6; TRBD1 might be the D (6 bases). CDR1 and CDR2 (germline): MNHNY, SVGAGI (reference sequence). The length of the CDR3 is 12 residues. V lost 5 bases, J lost 6 bases, and 11 bases lay in between. The CDR3 loop reads CASSPQGREQYF. Here the CDR3 DNA reads TGTGCCAGCAGTCCTCAGGGGCGCGAGCAGTACTTC.

The chain carries TRBV7-8 and TRBJ1-5; TRBD1 agrees at 8 bases. Germline-derived CDR1 and CDR2 are SGHVS and FQNEAQ. CDR3 length equals 16 residues. Trimming removed 4 bases from V and 4 bases from J; junction bases left unmatched: 9. The CDR3 loop reads CASSSLSGQGNQPQHF. The CDR3 DNA is TGTGCCAGCAGCTCCTTATCTGGACAGGGAAATCAGCCCCAGCATTTT.

This clone is a singleton in its sample. The chain couples TRBV5-1 to TRBJ1-2; 9 bases align to TRBD1. Trimming removed 5 bases from V and 5 bases from J; junction bases left unmatched: 7. Germline-derived CDR1 and CDR2 are SGHRS and YFSETQ. CDR3 length: 14 residues. This chain's CDR3 is CASRDGQGRYGYTF. For the CDR3, the DNA is TGCGCCAGCAGGGATGGACAGGGGCGTTATGGCTACACCTTC.

V and J are TRBV9 and TRBJ1-1; 8 nucleotides match TRBD1. The length of the CDR3 is 13 residues. Looked up from germline, CDR1 is SGDLS and CDR2 is YYNGEE. J lost 5 bases, V lost 4 bases, and 4 bases had no gene match. The CDR3 DNA reads as TGTGCCAGCAGCAATACAGGGGGGACTGAAGCTTTCTTT. This codes for CASSNTGGTEAFF. Looking up the rest from reference TRBV9 and TRBJ1-1 gives the full variable domain: DSGVTQTPKHLITATGQRVTLRCSPRSGDLSVYWYQQSLDQGLQFLIQYYNGEERAKGNILERFSAQQFPDLHSELNLSSLELGDSALYFCASSNTGGTEAFFGQGTRLTVV.

CDR3 in DNA: TGTGCCAGCAGTGAGGCGGCAGGGGGTACGTCACCCCTCCACTTT. It translates to CASSEAAGGTSPLHF. J is TRBJ1-6 and V is TRBV6-1, with TRBD1 matching over 7 bases. Germline CDR1 MNHNS, CDR2 SASEGT. CDR3 length: 15 amino acids. Unmatched junction bases numbered 9, after V lost 3 bases and J lost 10 bases.

In this sample, this clone turned up once. J is TRBJ1-2 and V is TRBV7-3, with 8 bases identical to TRBD1. Trimming removed 5 bases from V and 13 bases from J; junction bases left unmatched: 12. This CDR3 spans 13 amino acids. Germline V lookup: CDR1 SGHTA, CDR2 FQGTGA. The CDR3 DNA follows: TGTGCCAGCAGCCAAGGACAGGGCTCTGTATCCACCTTC. Translating gives CASSQGQGSVSTF.

The genes are TRBV4-2 and TRBJ2-1, with TRBD2 as a possible D gene (6 bases). The V gene's germline CDR1 is LGHNA and CDR2 YNFKEQ. V gave up 0 bases and J gave up 3 bases, with 12 bases separating them. The CDR3 extends over 16 amino acids. The DNA for the CDR3 is TGTGCCAGCAGCCAAGAATGGGACTCAGTCTACAATGAGCAGTTCTTC. Residues: CASSQEWDSVYNEQFF.

The rearrangement links TRBV5-1 to TRBJ2-1; TRBD2 aligns across 10 bases. V trimming: 1 base; J trimming: 6 bases; junction bases outside the gene matches: 4. This CDR3 contains 15 residues. Per the germline V gene, CDR1 is SGHRS and CDR2 is YFSETQ. The DNA for the CDR3 is TGCGCCAGCAGCTTGTCTCTAGCGGGAGTCAATGAGCAGTTCTTC. The encoded protein is CASSLSLAGVNEQFF.

The chain recombines TRBV19 with TRBJ1-5; D call uncertain. Between the trimmed V and J ends, which lost 2 bases and 1 base, there was a span of 15 bases. CDR1 is LNHDA and CDR2 is SQIVND in the germline V gene (reference sequence). The CDR3 extends over 17 amino acids. This chain's CDR3 is CASSINGAMRSNQPQHF. Written as DNA, the CDR3 is TGTGCCAGTAGTATAAATGGTGCCATGAGGAGCAATCAGCCCCAGCATTTT.

The rearrangement joins TRBV15 to TRBJ1-4, with D possibly matching TRBD1 (5 bases). Trimming pared 3 bases from V and 7 bases from J, leaving 12 bases between. Looked up from germline, CDR1 is LNHNV and CDR2 is YYDKDF (reference sequence). The CDR3 extends over 14 amino acids. CDR3 in amino acids: CATSSGGTGEKLFF. CDR3 in DNA: TGTGCCACCAGCAGCGGGGGGACGGGTGAAAAACTGTTTTTT.

The chain couples TRBV4-1 to TRBJ1-5; D call uncertain. CDR1 is MGHRA and CDR2 is YSYEKL in the germline V gene. The CDR3 is 17 amino acids. V shed 4 bases and J shed 0 bases, with 16 bases lying between them. For the CDR3, the DNA is TGCGCCAGCAGCCCCCCGGGAGCCACCCATAGCAATCAGCCCCAGCATTTT. It specifies CASSPPGATHSNQPQHF.

The V gene is TRBV18, the J gene TRBJ2-2; 11 bases are a match to TRBD2. Trimming cost V 1 base and J 6 bases; bases outside gene matches: 7. Looked up from germline, CDR1 is KGHSH and CDR2 is LQKENI. The CDR3 totals 17 residues. CDR3 sequence reads: CASSPQGTSGSSGELFF. In nucleotides, the CDR3 is TGTGCCAGCTCACCACAAGGAACTAGCGGGAGCTCCGGGGAGCTGTTTTTT.

The V gene is TRBV2, the J gene TRBJ1-5, with TRBD1 as a possible D gene (6 bases). The V gene's germline CDR1 is SNHLY and CDR2 FYNNEI. V gave up 0 bases and J gave up 0 bases, with 15 bases separating them. The CDR3 consists of 18 residues. The CDR3 here is CASSEARGGARSNQPQHF. Written as DNA, the CDR3 is TGTGCCAGCAGTGAAGCGCGGGGGGGGGCGCGTAGCAATCAGCCCCAGCATTTT.

The chain couples TRBV19 to TRBJ1-1, with a tentative D call TRBD1 (5 bases). CDR3 length equals 12 residues. V lost 8 bases, J lost 1 base, and 8 bases lay in between. The germline V gene has CDR1 LNHDA and CDR2 SQIVND (reference sequence). CDR3 nucleotides: TGTGCCAGTTTTGACAGGAACACTGAAGCTTTCTTT. This gives the protein CASFDRNTEAFF.

On this clone itself: One junction end does not reproduce the germline sequence, and a read error may be involved. The J gene is TRBJ1-4, the V gene TRBV3-1 (or the pseudogene TRBV3-2); D might be TRBD1 (5 bases). CDR1 LGHDT and CDR2 YNNKEL come from the germline V gene (reference sequence). CDR3 length equals 14 residues. CDR3 coding DNA: TGTGCCAGCACCCAACAGGCGGAGGGGGAAAAACTGTTTTTT. This encodes CASTQQAEGEKLFF.

V gene TRBV5-6 combines with J gene TRBJ2-5, with 12 bases that match TRBD1. From germline, CDR1 is SGHDT and CDR2 YYEEEE. The junction had 6 bases not matched to a gene; V was cut back by 4 bases and J by 5 bases. This CDR3 has 15 residues. CDR3 coding DNA: TGTGCCAGCAGCGTGCCCGGGACAGGGGGCGAGACCCAGTACTTC. Translation: CASSVPGTGGETQYF.

The rearrangement uses TRBV11-2 and TRBJ1-6, with TRBD1 matching 10 bases. From germline, CDR1 is SGHAT and CDR2 FQNNGV. The CDR3 totals 15 residues. The ends lost 5 bases at V and 9 bases at J; junction bases unmatched: 7. In nucleotides, the CDR3 is TGTGCCAGCAGCCCCTCGACAGGGGGCGTTTCACCCCTCCACTTT. As protein: CASSPSTGGVSPLHF.

The J gene is TRBJ2-3, the V gene TRBV24-1; TRBD2 matches at 12 bases. Germline assignment: CDR1 KGHDR and CDR2 SFDVKD. This CDR3 has 16 residues. J lost 3 bases, V lost 3 bases, and 3 bases had no gene match. The CDR3: CATSDQTSGSTDTQYF. The CDR3 bases are TGTGCCACCAGTGATCAGACTAGCGGGAGTACAGATACGCAGTATTTT.

The chain joins TRBV4-2 to TRBJ1-4; 8 positions agree with TRBD1. The CDR3 spans 14 residues. Trimming took 4 bases from V and 4 from J; bases not matched to a gene: 2. CDR1 is LGHNA, CDR2 YNFKEQ, per germline. CDR3 DNA: TGTGCCAGCAGCCCGGGACAGGTTAATGAAAAACTGTTTTTT. The encoded protein is CASSPGQVNEKLFF.

The chain couples TRBV5-4 to TRBJ2-5, with D possibly TRBD2 on 7 matching bases. V dropped 2 bases and J dropped 3 bases, with 8 bases sitting between them. The CDR3 length is 13 residues. From germline, CDR1 is SGHNT and CDR2 YYREEE (reference sequence). The CDR3 nucleotides are TGTGCCAGCAGCTTAGGGGGGGAAGAGACCCAGTACTTC. Its protein is CASSLGGEETQYF.

The chain recombines TRBV7-9 with TRBJ2-3; a weak D match, TRBD1 (5 bases). V was pared by 6 bases and J by 4 bases, with 8 bases between. CDR1 is SEHNR, CDR2 FQNEAQ, per germline (reference sequence). This CDR3 comprises 12 residues. CDR3 region: CASRKGSDTQYF. The CDR3 DNA reads as TGTGCCAGCAGAAAGGGGTCAGATACGCAGTATTTT.

The chain links TRBV6-5 to TRBJ1-2; D uncertain. CDR3 length: 12 residues. Germline CDR1 reads MNHEY; CDR2 reads SVGAGI. Trimming removed 4 bases from V and 2 bases from J, with 5 bases in between. CDR3 amino acids: CASSSPNYGYTF. The CDR3, as DNA: TGTGCCAGCAGTTCCCCGAACTATGGCTACACCTTC.